This T cell receptor beta chain came from a study of identical twins. Overall study results and limits: Among out-of-frame alpha sequences shared by twins, low generation probability occurred in excess.

A universal primer site was incorporated via template switching, and the cDNA contained unique molecular identifiers. TCRdb independently ran MiXCR on the 5' RACE reads; one entry per CDR3 protein. In the table there are 250,000 to 350,000 distinct CDR3 sequences, more than 8% of which are singletons. Trimming took 5 bases from V and 2 from J, leaving 12 bases between them. Germline-derived CDR1 and CDR2 are SGHAT and FQNNGV. CDR3 length: 14 residues. This clonotype came up many times. The antigen remains unidentified. This sample also belongs to another study, concerning yellow fever vaccine responses in identical twins.

This sequence joins TRBV11-2 and TRBJ1-2; D not resolved. The material sequenced was CD8+ T cells sorted from blood. The origin of this receptor is a woman aged 18-29 years in good health. DNA for the CDR3: TGTGCCAGCAGCCCGTTGGACGCGAACTATGGCTACACCTTC. This translates into CASSPLDANYGYTF.